This T cell receptor (beta chain) was sequenced in a study of Graves' ophthalmopathy and Graves' hyperthyroidism. General observations from the study: The model's ophthalmopathy progression predictions had less than 71% sensitivity and less than 85% specificity. Detection in blood was also observed for most expanded thyroid clonotypes above 0.001 frequency.

The CDR3 contains 12 residues. Germline lookup yields CDR1 MDHEN and CDR2 SYDVKM. Concerning this clonotype: As yet, its antigen is unknown. This could be a read error, since a much larger clone is one nucleotide away.

The authors amplified TCR beta CDR3 regions from RNA transcripts. First-round RT-PCR with HTBI primers preceded a second-round multiplex PCR. TCRdb called the multiplex PCR reads again in MiXCR, with one record for every CDR3 protein. The sample includes over 500,000 distinct CDR3 sequences, about 20% seen only once; the top ten take roughly 7.4%. Exclusion covered patients with other autoimmune diseases or uncontrolled infections (as well as pregnancy or lactation). Material for sequencing was peripheral blood. The sequence came from a woman aged 18-35 years with stable Graves' hyperthyroidism. Some clones in this sample may be carry-over from other donors' samples. The genes are TRBV28 and TRBJ1-2, with D perhaps TRBD1 (5 bases). Here the CDR3 reads CASSWTTNGNTF. CDR3 nucleotides: TGTGCCAGCAGTTGGACAACGAATGGCAACACCTTC.